This T cell receptor (beta chain) was observed in a study of cytomegalovirus exposure and HLA in healthy donors. Study in general: Per a later analysis, the 666 first-cohort and some 130 validation repertoires shared one platform.

Clones were sequenced by immunoSEQ multiplex PCR, and TCRdb holds only the in-frame ones, with some missing. The sample consists of some 240,000 clones, 75% to 90% of them appearing once. Points on this clone: Its antigen is as yet unknown.

Per the germline V gene, CDR1 is SGHNT and CDR2 is YYREEE (reference sequence). The CDR3 covers 14 residues. Trimming removed 2 bases from V and 4 bases from J; junction bases left unmatched: 4. The study, taken as a whole, reports: Reports credit the classifier with highly specific, highly sensitive diagnosis of cytomegalovirus status.

The sequenced sample consisted of PBMCs. The sequence came from a woman aged 25 to 45 in good health and CMV-seropositive. The rearrangement uses TRBV5-4 and TRBJ2-7; 9 nucleotides match TRBD1. CDR3 loop: CASSLGDREYEQYF. DNA for the CDR3: TGTGCCAGCAGCTTAGGGGACAGGGAATACGAGCAGTACTTC.